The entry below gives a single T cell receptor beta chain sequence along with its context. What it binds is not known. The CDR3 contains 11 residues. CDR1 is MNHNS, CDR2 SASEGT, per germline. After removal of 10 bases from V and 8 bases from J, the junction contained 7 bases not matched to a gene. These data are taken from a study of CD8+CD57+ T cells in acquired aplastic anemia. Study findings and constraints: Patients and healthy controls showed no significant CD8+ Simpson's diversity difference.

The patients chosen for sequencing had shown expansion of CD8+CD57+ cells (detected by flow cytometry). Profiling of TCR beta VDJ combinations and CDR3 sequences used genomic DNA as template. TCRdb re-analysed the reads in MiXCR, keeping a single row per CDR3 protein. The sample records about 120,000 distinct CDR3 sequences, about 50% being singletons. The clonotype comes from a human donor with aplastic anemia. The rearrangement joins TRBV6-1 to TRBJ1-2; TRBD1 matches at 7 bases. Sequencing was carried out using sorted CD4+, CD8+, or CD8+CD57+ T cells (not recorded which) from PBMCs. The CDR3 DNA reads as TGTGCCACCTCGACAGGGAACGGCTACACCTTC. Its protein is CATSTGNGYTF.